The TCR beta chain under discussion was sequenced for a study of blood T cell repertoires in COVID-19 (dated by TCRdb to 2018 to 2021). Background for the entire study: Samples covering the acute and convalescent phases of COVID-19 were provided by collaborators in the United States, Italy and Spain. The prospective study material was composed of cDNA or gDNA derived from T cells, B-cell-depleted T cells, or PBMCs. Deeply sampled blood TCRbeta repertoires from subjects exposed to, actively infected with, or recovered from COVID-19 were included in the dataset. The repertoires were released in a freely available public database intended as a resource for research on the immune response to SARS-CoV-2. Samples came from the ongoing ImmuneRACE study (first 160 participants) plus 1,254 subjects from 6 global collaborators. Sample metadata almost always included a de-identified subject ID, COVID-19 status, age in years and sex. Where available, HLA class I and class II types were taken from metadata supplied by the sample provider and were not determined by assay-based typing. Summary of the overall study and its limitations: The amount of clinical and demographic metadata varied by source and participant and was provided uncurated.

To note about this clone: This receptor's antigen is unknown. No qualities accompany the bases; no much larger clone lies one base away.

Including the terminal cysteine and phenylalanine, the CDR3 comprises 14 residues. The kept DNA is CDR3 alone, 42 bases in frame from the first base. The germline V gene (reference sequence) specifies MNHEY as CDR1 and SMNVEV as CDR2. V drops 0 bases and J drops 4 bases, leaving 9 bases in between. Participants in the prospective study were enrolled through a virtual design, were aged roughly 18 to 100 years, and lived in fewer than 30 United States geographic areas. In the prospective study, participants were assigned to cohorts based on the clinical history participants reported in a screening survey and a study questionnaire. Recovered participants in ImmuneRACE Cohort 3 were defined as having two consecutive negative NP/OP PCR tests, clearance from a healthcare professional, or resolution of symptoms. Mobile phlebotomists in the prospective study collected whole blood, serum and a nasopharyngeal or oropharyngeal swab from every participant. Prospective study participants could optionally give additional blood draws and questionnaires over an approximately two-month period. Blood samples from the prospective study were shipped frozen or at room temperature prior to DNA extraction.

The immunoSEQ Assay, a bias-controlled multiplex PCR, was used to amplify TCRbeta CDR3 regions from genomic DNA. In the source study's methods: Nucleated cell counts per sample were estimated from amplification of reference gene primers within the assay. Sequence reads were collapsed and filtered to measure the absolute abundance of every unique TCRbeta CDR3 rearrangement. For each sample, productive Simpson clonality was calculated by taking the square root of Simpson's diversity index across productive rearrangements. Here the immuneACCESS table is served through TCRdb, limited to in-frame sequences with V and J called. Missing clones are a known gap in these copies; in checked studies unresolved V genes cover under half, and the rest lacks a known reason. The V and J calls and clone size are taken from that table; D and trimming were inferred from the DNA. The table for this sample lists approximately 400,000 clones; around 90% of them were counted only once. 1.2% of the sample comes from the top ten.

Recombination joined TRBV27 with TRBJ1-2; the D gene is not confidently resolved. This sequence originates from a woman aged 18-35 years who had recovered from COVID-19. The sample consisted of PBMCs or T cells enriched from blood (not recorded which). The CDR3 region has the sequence CASSLSRNSYGYTF. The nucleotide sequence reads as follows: TGTGCCAGCAGTTTATCGCGCAACTCCTATGGCTACACCTTC.